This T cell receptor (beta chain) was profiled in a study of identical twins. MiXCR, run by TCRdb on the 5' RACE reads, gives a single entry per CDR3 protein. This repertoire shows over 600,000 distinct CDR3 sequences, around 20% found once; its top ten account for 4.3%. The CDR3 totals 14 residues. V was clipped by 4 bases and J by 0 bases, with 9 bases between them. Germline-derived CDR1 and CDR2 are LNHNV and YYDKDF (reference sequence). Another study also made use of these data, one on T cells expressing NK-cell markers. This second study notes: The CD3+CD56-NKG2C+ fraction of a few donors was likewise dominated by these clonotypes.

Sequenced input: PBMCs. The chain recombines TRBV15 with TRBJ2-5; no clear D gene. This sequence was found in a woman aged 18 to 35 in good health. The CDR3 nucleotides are TGTGCCACCAGCAAATCTAGGGACCAAGAGACCCAGTACTTC. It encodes CATSKSRDQETQYF. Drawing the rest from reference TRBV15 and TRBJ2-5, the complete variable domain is DAMVIQNPRYQVTQFGKPVTLSCSQTLNHNVMYWYQQKSSQAPKLLFHYYDKDFNNEADTPDNFQSRRPNTSFCFLDIRSPGLGDTAMYLCATSKSRDQETQYFGPGTRLLVL.